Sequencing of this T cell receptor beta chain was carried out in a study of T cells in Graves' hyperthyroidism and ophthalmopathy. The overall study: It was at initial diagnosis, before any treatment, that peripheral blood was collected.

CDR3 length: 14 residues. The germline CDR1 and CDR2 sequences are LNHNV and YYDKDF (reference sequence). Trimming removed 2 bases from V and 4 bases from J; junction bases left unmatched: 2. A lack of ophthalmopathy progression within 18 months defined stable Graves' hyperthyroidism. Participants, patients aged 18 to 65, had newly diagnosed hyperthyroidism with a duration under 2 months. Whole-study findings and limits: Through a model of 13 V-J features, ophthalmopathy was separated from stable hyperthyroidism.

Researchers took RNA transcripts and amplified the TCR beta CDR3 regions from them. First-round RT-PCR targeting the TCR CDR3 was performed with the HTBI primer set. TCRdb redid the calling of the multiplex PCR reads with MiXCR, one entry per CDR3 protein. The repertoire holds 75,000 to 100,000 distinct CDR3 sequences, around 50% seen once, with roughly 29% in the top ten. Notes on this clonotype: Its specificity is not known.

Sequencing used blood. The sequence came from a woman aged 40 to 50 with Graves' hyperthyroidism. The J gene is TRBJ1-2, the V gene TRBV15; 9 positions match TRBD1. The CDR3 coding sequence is TGTGCCACCAGCAGACGACAGGGGGGCTATGGCTACACCTTC. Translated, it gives CATSRRQGGYGYTF.